This is a list of T cell receptor beta chains from one sample in a study of blood T cell repertoires in COVID-19. Only in-frame clones appear in the TCRdb table, and some are missing; sequencing was by immunoSEQ multiplex PCR. The sample lists 90,000 to 110,000 clones, 85% to 90% occurring once. Sequenced: peripheral blood. All receptors come from a human donor in a cohort sampled during active COVID-19. Both conserved end residues are part of each CDR3. The D gene is left open where the match is weak. The size of a clone is reported for some rows only, either as once, few or many, or as a class for expanded clones.

abundance	v_gene	len	d_gene	j_gene	CDR3nt	CDR3aa
few	TRBV19	13	-	TRBJ2-1	TGTGCCAGTAGTCTCGCAGGGAGGAATGAGCAGTTCTTC	CASSLAGRNEQFF
-	TRBV5-6	16	TRBD2	TRBJ2-3	TGTGCCAGCAGCCCATGGGGGACTAGCGAGGTAGATACGCAGTATTTT	CASSPWGTSEVDTQYF
-	TRBV19	13	-	TRBJ2-5	TGTGCCAGTAGTTACCCAGGGCCAGAGACCCAGTACTTC	CASSYPGPETQYF
-	TRBV5-1	15	TRBD1	TRBJ2-6	TGCGCCAGCGGCAGGGGGCGTACTGGGGCCAACGTCCTGACTTTC	CASGRGRTGANVLTF
-	TRBV11-2	14	-	TRBJ2-5	TGTGCCAGCAGCTACCGACTCGATCAGGGGCCCCAGTACTTC	CASSYRLDQGPQYF
-	TRBV28	18	-	TRBJ1-6	TGTGCCAGCAGTCCAGTCGCTAAGTTTGGGCCCTATAATTCACCCCTCCACTTT	CASSPVAKFGPYNSPLHF
-	TRBV4-1	15	-	TRBJ2-5	TGCGCCAGCAGCCAAGAGCGTTCGGAGCAAGAGACCCAGTACTTC	CASSQERSEQETQYF
-	TRBV15	11	-	TRBJ2-7	TGTGCCACCAGCAGAGATTCGGAGCAGTACTTC	CATSRDSEQYF
-	TRBV28	15	TRBD2	TRBJ2-2	TGTGCCAGCAGTTTGCGGCGGGGGGGTACCGGGGAGCTGTTTTTT	CASSLRRGGTGELFF
-	TRBV2	12	TRBD1	TRBJ2-7	TGTGCCAGCAGTAGACAGGGTAGCGAGCAGTACTTC	CASSRQGSEQYF
-	TRBV14	16	-	TRBJ1-1	TGTGCCAGCAGCGCGAGGAACAGGGCGAGAAACACTGAAGCTTTCTTT	CASSARNRARNTEAFF
-	TRBV11-1	15	-	TRBJ2-3	TGTGCCAGCAGCTTAAATCCAGGCCCCACAGATACGCAGTATTTT	CASSLNPGPTDTQYF
-	TRBV19	15	TRBD1	TRBJ2-5	TGTGCCAGTAGTACCGGGACAGGGAAGTTGGAGACCCAGTACTTC	CASSTGTGKLETQYF
-	TRBV11-1	12	-	TRBJ2-7	TGTGCCAGCAGCTTGCAGATAAACGAGCAGTACTTC	CASSLQINEQYF
-	TRBV7-9	15	-	TRBJ1-2	TGTGCCAGCAGCTTAGGAGGGGGGGGCAACTATGGCTACACCTTC	CASSLGGGGNYGYTF
-	TRBV27	16	TRBD2	TRBJ2-3	TGTGCCAGCAGCCTACCTAGCGGGAGGGAGGCAGATACGCAGTATTTT	CASSLPSGREADTQYF
-	TRBV7-6	16	TRBD1	TRBJ2-7	TGTGCCAGCAGCTCCGGTCCCCGGGACAGTGCAGGCGAGCAGTACTTC	CASSSGPRDSAGEQYF
-	TRBV19	12	-	TRBJ2-7	TGTGCCAGTAGTAGAACAGCTTACGAGCAGTACTTC	CASSRTAYEQYF
-	TRBV5-4	16	TRBD1	TRBJ2-6	TGTGCCAGCAGCCGGGACAGGAGTACTGGGGCCAACGTCCTGACTTTC	CASSRDRSTGANVLTF
-	TRBV24-1	15	TRBD1	TRBJ2-1	TGTGCCACCAGTGATTGGCTGGGCTCGACAGGGTTACTGTTCTTC	CATSDWLGSTGLLFF
-	TRBV27	15	TRBD1	TRBJ1-1	TGTGCCAGCAGGGTAAGACAGGGGGCGAACACTGAAGCTTTCTTT	CASRVRQGANTEAFF
-	TRBV19	14	TRBD1	TRBJ1-5	TGTGCCAGTAAGACCGGGACAGCGAATCAGCCCCAGCATTTT	CASKTGTANQPQHF
-	TRBV29-1	12	-	TRBJ2-7	TGCAGCGCTGGGGGGACAGTCTACGAGCAGTACTTC	CSAGGTVYEQYF
few	TRBV9	14	-	TRBJ1-1	TGTGCCAGCAGCGTTCGACAGCTGAACACTGAAGCTTTCTTT	CASSVRQLNTEAFF
once	TRBV6-5	16	-	TRBJ1-4	TGTGCCAGCAGTTACTCCTACAGACCAACTAATGAAAAACTGTTTTTT	CASSYSYRPTNEKLFF
-	TRBV11-3	14	-	TRBJ2-3	TGTGCCAGCAGCTCCACAGGGAACACAGATACGCAGTATTTT	CASSSTGNTDTQYF
-	TRBV6-5	15	-	TRBJ1-1	TGTGCCAGCAGTCTTACGGGACACTTGAACACTGAAGCTTTCTTT	CASSLTGHLNTEAFF
-	TRBV19	16	TRBD2	TRBJ2-5	TGTGCCAGTAGCCGGTCTAGCGGGGTTAAAGGGCAGACCCAGTACTTC	CASSRSSGVKGQTQYF
-	TRBV5-1	16	TRBD1	TRBJ1-2	TGCGCCAGCAGCTTGGGGGGACAGGGGAAATCGTCTGGCTACACCTTC	CASSLGGQGKSSGYTF
-	TRBV6-2/TRBV6-3	14	-	TRBJ2-7	TGTGCCAGCAGTGACGGGGGGCCATCTTACGAGCAGTACTTC	CASSDGGPSYEQYF
-	TRBV11-2	16	-	TRBJ2-1	TGTGCCAGCAGCTTACACGGAACTAGCTTGGAGAATGAGCAGTTCTTC	CASSLHGTSLENEQFF
once	TRBV7-2	13	TRBD2	TRBJ2-7	TGTGCCAGCAGCTCCACTAGCGGATACGAGCAGTACTTC	CASSSTSGYEQYF
-	TRBV7-2	16	TRBD1	TRBJ2-5	TGTGCCAGCAGCTTAGGGCAAACAGGGGGCGGGGAGACCCAGTACTTC	CASSLGQTGGGETQYF
-	TRBV4-1	16	TRBD1	TRBJ2-7	TGCGCCAGCAGCCGACTGGGACAGACTCCGACCTACGAGCAGTACTTC	CASSRLGQTPTYEQYF
-	TRBV9	13	-	TRBJ2-3	TGTGCCAGCAGCGTACAGGTGACAGATACGCAGTATTTT	CASSVQVTDTQYF
-	TRBV18	14	-	TRBJ1-1	TGTGCCAGCTCAACCAGGCCCCGGATCACTGAAGCTTTCTTT	CASSTRPRITEAFF
-	TRBV24-1	13	-	TRBJ2-3	TGTGCCACCAGTGCGTGGCAGGGGTACACGCAGTATTTT	CATSAWQGYTQYF